These T cell receptor beta chains were read from a single sample in a study of cytomegalovirus exposure and HLA in healthy donors. Profiled with immunoSEQ multiplex PCR; TCRdb holds only in-frame clones, not every one. The profile covers a few hundred thousand clones, with over 90% appearing a single time and roughly 1.5% taken by the ten largest. The sequencing sample was made of PBMCs. These receptors came from a girl aged 2 to 9 in good health and CMV-seronegative. The CDR3 runs from the conserved cysteine through the conserved F or W. D genes are given only for firm matches. The listing skips clone size in some rows; elsewhere it reads once, few, many or a size class.

TRBV10-3	TRBJ1-4	.	.	CAISEVGEREKLFF	TGTGCCATCAGTGAAGTAGGGGAAAGGGAAAAACTGTTTTTT
TRBV6-5	TRBJ1-1	.	.	CASSTETAGTEAFF	TGTGCCAGCAGCACCGAAACAGCAGGAACTGAAGCTTTCTTT
TRBV14	TRBJ2-1	TRBD2	.	CASSRLAGGTEQFF	TGTGCCAGCAGCCGACTAGCGGGAGGAACTGAGCAGTTCTTC
TRBV14	TRBJ1-2	.	.	CASSQEVRGYGYTF	TGTGCCAGCAGCCAAGAAGTCCGGGGTTATGGCTACACCTTC
TRBV2	TRBJ1-1	.	.	CASSVSDTEAFF	TGTGCCAGCAGTGTGTCAGACACTGAAGCTTTCTTT
TRBV6-1	TRBJ2-5	.	once	CASSDPPAMRGGETQYF	TGTGCCAGCAGTGACCCCCCCGCGATGAGGGGAGGCGAGACCCAGTACTTC
TRBV5-1	TRBJ2-5	.	.	CASSLVALYQETQYF	TGCGCCAGCAGCTTGGTCGCGCTATACCAAGAGACCCAGTACTTC
TRBV18	TRBJ1-1	.	.	CASSPPEIAAFF	TGTGCCAGCTCACCACCGGAGATAGCAGCTTTCTTT
TRBV2	TRBJ2-1	TRBD1	.	CAGRDRGHYNEQFF	TGTGCCGGAAGGGACAGGGGCCACTACAATGAGCAGTTCTTC
TRBV4-1	TRBJ1-1	.	.	CASSQAWGVQNTEAFF	TGCGCCAGCAGCCAGGCCTGGGGGGTGCAGAACACTGAAGCTTTCTTT
TRBV19	TRBJ1-5	TRBD1	.	CASSPGTGFNQPQHF	TGTGCCAGTAGTCCTGGGACAGGCTTCAATCAGCCCCAGCATTTT
TRBV6-5	TRBJ2-2	TRBD2	.	CASSYSGGADTGELFF	TGTGCCAGCAGTTACTCCGGGGGGGCTGACACCGGGGAGCTGTTTTTT
TRBV9	TRBJ2-7	.	.	CASSVGDSREQYF	TGTGCCAGCAGCGTAGGTGACAGTCGGGAGCAGTACTTC
TRBV6-1	TRBJ2-1	TRBD2	.	CASSDWSSGTAGDNEQFF	TGTGCCAGCAGTGATTGGTCTAGCGGGACCGCCGGGGACAATGAGCAGTTCTTC
TRBV18	TRBJ2-5	.	.	CASSLYGVQETQYF	TGTGCCAGCTCACTGTACGGGGTGCAAGAGACCCAGTACTTC
TRBV4-1	TRBJ2-6	.	.	CASSQDVSSGANVLTF	TGCGCCAGCAGCCAAGATGTCAGCTCTGGGGCCAACGTCCTGACTTTC
TRBV4-2	TRBJ2-5	TRBD2	.	CASSQGEQRGVGETQYF	TGTGCCAGCAGCCAAGGAGAGCAGCGGGGGGTGGGAGAGACCCAGTACTTC
TRBV18	TRBJ2-1	TRBD2	once	CASSQTSGSSYNEQFF	TGTGCCAGCTCACAAACTAGCGGGAGCTCCTACAATGAGCAGTTCTTC
TRBV11-2	TRBJ1-4	.	.	CASSSRGKVATNEKLFF	TGTGCCAGCAGCTCGCGGGGAAAGGTTGCAACTAATGAAAAACTGTTTTTT
TRBV6-1	TRBJ1-2	TRBD1	.	CASSALSGQGAYGYTF	TGTGCCAGCAGTGCTTTGAGTGGGCAGGGGGCCTATGGCTACACCTTC
TRBV19	TRBJ1-1	.	.	CASSIEDGAGAFF	TGTGCCAGTAGTATAGAAGACGGAGCGGGAGCTTTCTTT
TRBV10-3	TRBJ2-5	.	.	CATKYIDSQETQYF	TGTGCCACCAAATACATTGACAGCCAAGAGACCCAGTACTTC
TRBV29-1	TRBJ2-7	.	.	CSVELGAYEQYF	TGCAGCGTTGAACTGGGGGCCTACGAGCAGTACTTC
TRBV6-5	TRBJ2-4	TRBD2	few	CASSYSSGGANIQYF	TGTGCCAGCAGTTACTCTAGCGGGGGGGCAAACATTCAGTACTTC
TRBV7-9	TRBJ1-1	TRBD1	.	CASSLGQHSLNTEAFF	TGTGCCAGCAGCTTGGGACAGCACTCGCTGAACACTGAAGCTTTCTTT
TRBV2	TRBJ1-1	TRBD1	.	CASRGTGDAEAFF	TGTGCCAGCAGGGGGACAGGGGACGCTGAAGCTTTCTTT
TRBV29-1	TRBJ2-1	.	.	CSVDKGGNEQFF	TGCAGCGTTGATAAGGGCGGGAATGAGCAGTTCTTC
TRBV10-3	TRBJ2-3	.	.	CAISEPDRPPGTDTQYF	TGTGCCATCAGTGAGCCCGACAGGCCACCGGGGACAGATACGCAGTATTTT
TRBV7-9	TRBJ1-4	TRBD1	.	CASSPDPGQGAGSNEKLFF	TGTGCCAGCAGCCCCGATCCGGGACAGGGGGCAGGGTCTAATGAAAAACTGTTTTTT
TRBV9	TRBJ2-3	.	.	CASSVSGAGGPRTDTQYF	TGTGCCAGCAGCGTAAGCGGTGCCGGGGGGCCTAGGACAGATACGCAGTATTTT
TRBV29-1	TRBJ2-1	TRBD2	.	CSARLAGGPGEQFF	TGCAGCGCCCGACTAGCGGGGGGGCCGGGTGAGCAGTTCTTC
TRBV7-9	TRBJ1-2	.	.	CASSVTSVANYGYTF	TGTGCCAGCAGCGTAACTTCGGTAGCCAACTATGGCTACACCTTC
TRBV19	TRBJ2-7	TRBD2	once	CASSPRTSGIYEQYF	TGTGCCAGTAGTCCTCGGACTAGCGGAATATACGAGCAGTACTTC
TRBV30	TRBJ1-1	.	.	CAHARETNTEAFF	TGTGCCCACGCCCGGGAGACGAACACTGAAGCTTTCTTT
TRBV28	TRBJ1-4	.	.	CASSLAPTNEKLFF	TGTGCCAGCAGTTTGGCCCCAACTAATGAAAAACTGTTTTTT
TRBV18	TRBJ1-1	.	.	CASSLLGQGQGEAFF	TGTGCCAGCTCTCTTCTGGGGCAGGGGCAGGGTGAAGCTTTCTTT
TRBV2	TRBJ2-6	.	.	CASSQQGSRSSGANVLTF	TGTGCCAGCAGTCAACAGGGATCTAGGAGCTCTGGGGCCAACGTCCTGACTTTC
TRBV5-1	TRBJ1-4	TRBD1	.	CASSFGTAGKDYEKLFF	TGCGCCAGCAGCTTCGGGACAGCCGGAAAGGATTATGAAAAACTGTTTTTT
TRBV18	TRBJ2-7	TRBD1	.	CASSWGQGYHEQYF	TGTGCCAGCTCGTGGGGACAGGGATACCACGAGCAGTACTTC
TRBV5-5	TRBJ1-6	.	.	CASTTTSTSPLHF	TGTGCCAGCACCACTACTTCCACTTCACCCCTCCACTTT
TRBV19	TRBJ2-4	.	.	CASQGGNIQYF	TGTGCCAGTCAAGGCGGAAACATTCAGTACTTC
TRBV10-3	TRBJ2-1	TRBD2	.	CAIATSGGINEQFF	TGTGCCATCGCTACTAGCGGGGGGATCAATGAGCAGTTCTTC
TRBV28	TRBJ2-7	.	few	CASTRRAGGYEQYF	TGTGCCAGCACGAGGAGGGCAGGCGGCTACGAGCAGTACTTC
TRBV5-1	TRBJ1-5	TRBD1	.	CASSLVPGQSQHF	TGCGCCAGCAGCTTGGTGCCGGGACAGTCCCAGCATTTT
TRBV5-1	TRBJ1-5	.	.	CASSLAGSNQPQHF	TGCGCCAGCAGCTTGGCCGGGTCCAATCAGCCCCAGCATTTT
TRBV7-8	TRBJ1-2	.	.	CASSLARDYGYTF	TGTGCCAGCAGCTTAGCGAGGGACTATGGCTACACCTTC
TRBV4-1	TRBJ2-7	TRBD1	.	CASSSPGQGEYEQYF	TGCGCCAGCAGCAGCCCGGGACAGGGGGAATACGAGCAGTACTTC
TRBV5-1	TRBJ2-7	.	.	CASSSGVPYEQYF	TGCGCCAGCAGCTCAGGGGTACCCTACGAGCAGTACTTC
TRBV9	TRBJ2-5	.	.	CASSVWAQETQYF	TGTGCCAGCAGCGTATGGGCGCAAGAGACCCAGTACTTC
TRBV27	TRBJ2-7	.	.	CSHVWQGRSYEQYF	TGTTCACATGTTTGGCAGGGCCGATCCTACGAGCAGTACTTC
TRBV2	TRBJ1-4	TRBD1	.	CAGQGADEKLFF	TGTGCCGGACAGGGGGCAGATGAAAAACTGTTTTTT
TRBV4-2	TRBJ2-3	TRBD2	few	CASSQSAGGTDTQYF	TGTGCCAGCAGCCAGTCGGCGGGGGGAACAGATACGCAGTATTTT